Presented here are 20 T cell receptor beta chains from one specimen sequenced in a study of long-term antiretroviral therapy in people with HIV. Researchers ran immunoSEQ v3.0 at survey level. The data were produced by immunoSEQ multiplex PCR, yet TCRdb's version contains in-frame clones alone and is incomplete. The repertoire holds about 39,000 clones, with roughly nine tenths as singletons. Material: unsorted PBMCs, obtained 1.2 years after starting antiretroviral therapy. Receptors originate from a woman aged 45-65 years with HIV.

The sample holds a few counts of this clone. This rearrangement joins TRBV11-2 to TRBJ2-1; D is unclear. The V gene lost 1 base and the J gene lost 0 bases, with 7 bases spanning the gap. This CDR3 is 15 amino acids long. Germline V lookup: CDR1 SGHAT, CDR2 FQNNGV. The CDR3 sequence is CASSLARYSYNEQFF. In DNA form, the CDR3 reads TGTGCCAGCAGCTTAGCAAGGTACTCCTACAATGAGCAGTTCTTC. The whole variable domain, filled in from reference TRBV11-2 and TRBJ2-1, reads EAGVAQSPRYKIIEKRQSVAFWCNPISGHATLYWYQQILGQGPKLLIQFQNNGVVDDSQLPKDRFSAERLKGVDSTLKIQPAKLEDSAVYLCASSLARYSYNEQFFGPGTRLTVL.

The chain has TRBV10-3 and TRBJ2-3, with TRBD2 identical over 11 bases. This CDR3 contains 15 residues. Trimming removed 4 bases from V and 3 bases from J; junction bases left unmatched: 3. Germline CDR1 is ENHRY and CDR2 is SYGVKD. The CDR3 coding sequence is TGTGCCATCAGTGTTGGGACTAGCGGAACAGATACGCAGTATTTT. This gives the protein CAISVGTSGTDTQYF.

The gene calls are TRBV6-4 and TRBJ2-6; no clear D. The V gene's germline CDR1 is MRHNA and CDR2 SNTAGT. The CDR3 is 14 amino acids. The V end was cut by 5 bases, the J end by 9 bases, with 14 bases between. The CDR3 nucleotides are TGTGCCAGCAGTCCCCGGGCCTCTAACAACGTCCTGACTTTC. It yields the protein CASSPRASNNVLTF.

The chain employs TRBV7-2 and TRBJ2-5; D may be TRBD1 (6 bases). The germline V gene encodes CDR1 SGHTA and CDR2 FQGNSA. Deletions cut 4 bases from V and 4 bases from J, with 13 bases between. The CDR3 contains 14 residues. CDR3 in amino acids: CASSSHRASETQYF. The DNA of the CDR3 is TGTGCCAGCAGCTCGCACAGGGCGTCAGAGACCCAGTACTTC.

The chain carries TRBV9 and TRBJ1-2; TRBD1 is a possible D gene (5 bases). CDR3 length: 14 residues. V lost 0 bases and J lost 4, with 10 bases in between. Germline loops: CDR1 SGDLS, CDR2 YYNGEE. The DNA for the CDR3 is TGTGCCAGCAGCGTAGGACAGACGCTCTATGGCTACACCTTC. Protein: CASSVGQTLYGYTF.

CDR3: CASSEGTGEVNYGYTF. The CDR3 nucleotides read TGCGCCAGCAGTGAGGGGACAGGCGAAGTTAACTATGGCTACACCTTC. The chain couples TRBV10-1 to TRBJ1-2; the match to TRBD1 covers 8 bases. In germline, CDR1 is WNHNN, CDR2 SYGVQD (reference sequence). V shed 2 bases and J 1 base; nucleotides not matched to a gene: 6. This CDR3 spans 16 amino acids.

The chain links TRBV11-2 to TRBJ2-7, with TRBD1 identical over 7 bases. The CDR3 sequence is 17 residues long. Germline V CDR1 and CDR2: SGHAT, FQNNGV. The ends lost 5 bases at V and 0 bases at J; junction bases unmatched: 13. CDR3 region: CASSTNTGTASSYEQYF. CDR3 nucleotide sequence: TGTGCCAGCAGCACTAACACCGGGACAGCTAGCTCCTACGAGCAGTACTTC.

This chain uses TRBV9 with TRBJ1-2; D ambiguous. V lost 0 bases, J lost 7 bases, and 16 bases lay in between. The germline CDR1 and CDR2 sequences are SGDLS and YYNGEE. The CDR3 contains 15 residues. The CDR3 DNA reads TGTGCCAGCAGCGTAGATCTGGGCCCATCGGGTGGCTACACCTTC. As protein: CASSVDLGPSGGYTF.

The chain combines TRBV11-2 with TRBJ1-1, with D tentatively TRBD1 (5 bases). The V end lost 0 bases, the J end lost 11 bases, and 13 bases lay between the germline ends. There are 13 residues in the CDR3. CDR1 and CDR2 (germline): SGHAT, FQNNGV. This CDR3 is CASSLDRGGAAFF. Here the CDR3 DNA reads TGTGCCAGCAGCTTAGATCGAGGAGGGGCGGCTTTCTTT.

This clone was seen a single time. The chain has TRBV10-1 and TRBJ2-7; a weak D match, TRBD1 (6 bases). This CDR3 region has 15 residues. Germline CDR1 and CDR2: WNHNN and SYGVQD (reference sequence). Trimming took off 5 bases at V and 2 bases at J, with 16 bases between the two ends. Written as DNA, the CDR3 is TGCGCCAGCAGTCGGAGGACAGACGGAGCCTACGAGCAGTACTTC. This gives the protein CASSRRTDGAYEQYF.

The chain recombines TRBV11-2 with TRBJ2-7; D call uncertain. Between the trimmed V and J ends, which lost 1 base and 6 bases, there was a span of 16 bases. Germline-derived CDR1 and CDR2 are SGHAT and FQNNGV. This CDR3 is 15 amino acids long. This chain's CDR3 is CASSLVRVGSGEQYF. CDR3 DNA sequence: TGTGCCAGCAGCTTAGTTCGGGTGGGGTCTGGCGAGCAGTACTTC. The full variable domain, with the rest looked up from reference TRBV11-2 and TRBJ2-7, is EAGVAQSPRYKIIEKRQSVAFWCNPISGHATLYWYQQILGQGPKLLIQFQNNGVVDDSQLPKDRFSAERLKGVDSTLKIQPAKLEDSAVYLCASSLVRVGSGEQYFGPGTRLTVT.

This chain links TRBV10-1 with TRBJ2-1; perhaps D is TRBD1 or TRBD2 (5 bases each). The CDR3 totals 15 residues. The V gene lost 6 bases and the J gene lost 0 bases, with 12 bases spanning the gap. In germline, CDR1 is WNHNN, CDR2 SYGVQD (reference sequence). The chain's CDR3 is CASRRDQSSYNEQFF. DNA of the CDR3: TGCGCCAGCAGAAGGGACCAGAGCTCCTACAATGAGCAGTTCTTC.

V is TRBV7-2 and J is TRBJ1-1; no clear D. Trimming removed 5 bases at V and 7 bases at J, with 17 bases between. This CDR3 spans 14 amino acids. Germline V gene data show CDR1 as SGHTA and CDR2 as FQGNSA. The CDR3 protein is CASSPGPGVFEAFF. For the CDR3, the DNA is TGTGCCAGCAGCCCTGGCCCCGGGGTCTTTGAAGCTTTCTTT.

J is TRBJ2-7 and V is TRBV4-3; 10 positions agree with TRBD1. The CDR3 is 16 amino acids. Trimming removed 3 bases from V and 5 bases from J; junction bases left unmatched: 10. Germline V lookup: CDR1 LGHNA, CDR2 YSLEER. CDR3 region: CASSQEPGQGTNEQYF. For the CDR3, the DNA is TGCGCCAGCAGCCAGGAACCGGGACAGGGGACTAACGAGCAGTACTTC.

This clone was recorded only once. In DNA, the CDR3 is TGTGCCACCTTATCTGGGCTTTATTCACCCCTCCACTTT. This gives the protein CATLSGLYSPLHF. The chain employs TRBV2 and TRBJ1-6; no firm D call. Per the germline V gene, CDR1 is SNHLY and CDR2 is FYNNEI. The CDR3 covers 13 residues. Trimming took off 10 bases at V and 8 bases at J, with 15 bases between the two ends.

The table lists this clone with a few counts. The rearrangement links TRBV2 to TRBJ1-6; no reliable D call. The V gene's germline CDR1 is SNHLY and CDR2 FYNNEI. The CDR3 sequence is 15 residues long. Trimming removed 6 bases at V and 7 bases at J, with 16 bases between. The CDR3 spells CASRDGRGGNSPLHF. CDR3 DNA: TGTGCCAGCAGGGATGGTCGGGGTGGCAATTCACCCCTCCACTTT.

This clone was seen a handful of times. The chain employs TRBV19 and TRBJ2-3, with 7 bases aligning to TRBD2. From germline, CDR1 is LNHDA and CDR2 SQIVND (reference sequence). CDR3 size: 14 residues. J lost 5 bases, V lost 3 bases, and 5 bases had no gene match. In DNA, the CDR3 is TGTGCCAGTAGTATGAGGCGGGGGAGAGATACGCAGTATTTT. It encodes CASSMRRGRDTQYF. Drawing the rest from reference TRBV19 and TRBJ2-3, the complete variable domain is DGGITQSPKYLFRKEGQNVTLSCEQNLNHDAMYWYRQDPGQGLRLIYYSQIVNDFQKGDIAEGYSVSREKKESFPLTVTSAQKNPTAFYLCASSMRRGRDTQYFGPGTRLTVL.

The chain employs TRBV7-2 and TRBJ1-4; unclear D gene. This CDR3 has 13 amino acids. V lost 3 bases and J 3 bases, leaving 5 bases between the germline ends. Germline V gene lookup returns CDR1 SGHTA and CDR2 FQGNSA. CDR3 in DNA: TGTGCCAGCAGCTTTTCGCCTAATGAAAAACTGTTTTTT. Amino acid sequence: CASSFSPNEKLFF.

The gene calls are TRBV4-3 and TRBJ1-2; a weak D match, TRBD1 (6 bases). This CDR3 contains 13 residues. V was trimmed by 0 bases and J by 6 bases, leaving 8 bases between them. Germline loops: CDR1 LGHNA, CDR2 YSLEER. CDR3 protein: CASSQETGDGYTF. The CDR3 DNA reads as TGCGCCAGCAGCCAAGAGACAGGTGATGGCTACACCTTC.

The table lists this clone with a count of one. The chain is built from TRBV5-1 and TRBJ2-3; a weak D match, TRBD1 (5 bases). Germline V gene sequence: CDR1 SGHRS, CDR2 YFSETQ. The V end was cut by 0 bases, the J end by 4 bases, with 12 bases between. This CDR3 region has 15 residues. The CDR3 loop is CASSLGAGMADTQYF. CDR3 in DNA: TGCGCCAGCAGCTTGGGGGCAGGGATGGCAGATACGCAGTATTTT.